Listed below are T cell receptor beta chains from one sample, sequenced in a study of cytomegalovirus exposure and HLA in healthy donors. Libraries were prepared by immunoSEQ multiplex PCR; TCRdb keeps only in-frame clonotypes and omits some of them. The sample includes 200,000 to 300,000 clones, over 80% of them seen just once. The sample consisted of PBMCs. These receptors came from a woman aged 35 to 49 in good health and CMV-seropositive. Both conserved end residues are part of each CDR3. The order of the fields is V gene, D gene, clone size, J gene, CDR3 protein, CDR3 DNA. A D gene is named only where the DNA matches it firmly. Expanded clones get a size class; other rows say once, few or many, or leave the size out.

V: TRBV19
D: -
size: -
J: TRBJ2-2
CDR3: CASSAGVTGELFF
DNA: TGTGCCAGTAGTGCCGGAGTCACCGGGGAGCTGTTTTTT

V: TRBV6-6
D: -
size: -
J: TRBJ2-7
CDR3: CASSYRGYEQYF
DNA: TGTGCCAGCAGTTACAGGGGCTACGAGCAGTACTTC

V: TRBV5-1
D: TRBD1
size: -
J: TRBJ2-7
CDR3: CASSLGSTGGWTYEQYF
DNA: TGCGCCAGCAGCTTGGGGTCGACAGGGGGTTGGACCTACGAGCAGTACTTC

V: TRBV6-5
D: TRBD1
size: -
J: TRBJ1-5
CDR3: CASSYTGANQPQHF
DNA: TGTGCCAGCAGTTACACAGGGGCAAATCAGCCCCAGCATTTT

V: TRBV19
D: TRBD2
size: -
J: TRBJ2-1
CDR3: CASSILRLAGGWNEQFF
DNA: TGTGCCAGTAGTATTCTCCGACTAGCGGGGGGCTGGAATGAGCAGTTCTTC

V: TRBV27
D: -
size: -
J: TRBJ2-1
CDR3: CASSLFGGHNEQFF
DNA: TGTGCCAGCAGTTTATTTGGCGGTCACAATGAGCAGTTCTTC

V: TRBV6-5
D: -
size: -
J: TRBJ1-4
CDR3: CASSYSIRRANEKLFF
DNA: TGTGCCAGCAGTTACTCGATCAGGAGGGCTAATGAAAAACTGTTTTTT

V: TRBV11-2
D: -
size: once
J: TRBJ2-3
CDR3: CASSSAGTSTDTQYF
DNA: TGTGCCAGCAGCTCGGCAGGGACTAGCACAGATACGCAGTATTTT

V: TRBV5-1
D: -
size: -
J: TRBJ2-7
CDR3: CASSLPSSYEQYF
DNA: TGCGCCAGCAGCTTACCTAGCTCCTACGAGCAGTACTTC

V: TRBV5-4
D: TRBD1
size: -
J: TRBJ1-2
CDR3: CASLSVGQVYGYTF
DNA: TGTGCCAGTCTGTCTGTTGGACAGGTATATGGCTACACCTTC

V: TRBV2
D: -
size: -
J: TRBJ1-5
CDR3: CASKGAADQPQHF
DNA: TGTGCCAGCAAAGGGGCAGCAGATCAGCCCCAGCATTTT

V: TRBV2
D: -
size: -
J: TRBJ2-1
CDR3: CASSGPLLAGEQFF
DNA: TGTGCCAGCAGTGGACCACTCTTGGCGGGCGAGCAGTTCTTC

V: TRBV30
D: -
size: -
J: TRBJ2-2
CDR3: CAWSSSAGNTGELFF
DNA: TGTGCCTGGAGTAGTTCGGCAGGGAACACCGGGGAGCTGTTTTTT

V: TRBV29-1
D: TRBD1
size: -
J: TRBJ1-2
CDR3: CSVDRGIYGYTF
DNA: TGCAGCGTAGACAGGGGAATCTATGGCTACACCTTC

V: TRBV21-1
D: -
size: -
J: TRBJ2-6
CDR3: CASSPKREGSTGANVLTF
DNA: TGTGCCAGCAGCCCTAAGCGGGAGGGCTCGACTGGGGCCAACGTCCTGACTTTC

V: TRBV11-2
D: -
size: -
J: TRBJ2-7
CDR3: CASSSAGNYEQYF
DNA: TGTGCCAGCAGCTCAGCAGGAAACTACGAGCAGTACTTC

V: TRBV6-1
D: -
size: -
J: TRBJ2-3
CDR3: CASTERGGPDTQYF
DNA: TGTGCCAGCACCGAAAGGGGGGGACCAGATACGCAGTATTTT

V: TRBV7-9
D: -
size: few
J: TRBJ2-1
CDR3: CASSTEKPNNEQFF
DNA: TGTGCCAGCAGCACAGAAAAACCGAACAATGAGCAGTTCTTC

V: TRBV12-5
D: TRBD1
size: -
J: TRBJ1-1
CDR3: CASGAGQMNTEAFF
DNA: TGTGCTAGTGGTGCGGGACAGATGAACACTGAAGCTTTCTTT

V: TRBV19
D: TRBD1
size: few
J: TRBJ2-5
CDR3: CASSPVGQGAGETQYF
DNA: TGTGCCAGTAGTCCCGTGGGACAGGGGGCTGGAGAGACCCAGTACTTC

V: TRBV7-2
D: TRBD2
size: -
J: TRBJ2-2
CDR3: CASRPVGLASNTGELFF
DNA: TGTGCCAGCAGACCCGTGGGACTAGCGTCGAACACCGGGGAGCTGTTTTTT

V: TRBV4-2
D: -
size: -
J: TRBJ1-2
CDR3: CASSQEESAGYGYTF
DNA: TGTGCCAGCAGCCAAGAGGAATCGGCAGGCTATGGCTACACCTTC

V: TRBV7-2
D: -
size: -
J: TRBJ1-2
CDR3: CASSLVGGRGYTF
DNA: TGTGCCAGCAGCTTAGTAGGAGGGAGGGGCTACACCTTC

V: TRBV29-1
D: -
size: -
J: TRBJ2-1
CDR3: CSVEGLGDEQFF
DNA: TGCAGCGTTGAAGGACTTGGAGATGAGCAGTTCTTC

V: TRBV7-2
D: TRBD2
size: -
J: TRBJ2-2
CDR3: CASSHHRLAGSTGELFF
DNA: TGTGCCAGCAGCCATCACAGATTAGCGGGAAGCACCGGGGAGCTGTTTTTT

V: TRBV30
D: -
size: -
J: TRBJ2-3
CDR3: CAWSFFLSTDTQYF
DNA: TGTGCCTGGAGTTTTTTCCTAAGCACAGATACGCAGTATTTT

V: TRBV4-2
D: -
size: -
J: TRBJ1-2
CDR3: CASSPVGGYGYTF
DNA: TGTGCCAGCAGCCCGGTTGGCGGGTATGGCTACACCTTC

V: TRBV18
D: TRBD2
size: -
J: TRBJ2-7
CDR3: CASSLGLAGEEQYF
DNA: TGTGCCAGCTCTCTCGGGCTAGCGGGGGAGGAGCAGTACTTC

V: TRBV14
D: TRBD1
size: -
J: TRBJ2-7
CDR3: CASSPGQGAYEQYF
DNA: TGTGCCAGCAGCCCGGGACAGGGGGCGTACGAGCAGTACTTC

V: TRBV13
D: -
size: once
J: TRBJ2-1
CDR3: CASSLRPRDNEQFF
DNA: TGTGCCAGCAGCTTACGGCCTAGAGACAATGAGCAGTTCTTC

V: TRBV6-5
D: -
size: -
J: TRBJ2-1
CDR3: CACQTLQGPYEQFF
DNA: TGTGCCTGCCAAACTTTGCAGGGTCCCTATGAGCAGTTCTTC

V: TRBV9
D: TRBD2
size: -
J: TRBJ2-3
CDR3: CASSLGGGPSTDTQYF
DNA: TGTGCCAGCAGCCTAGGCGGGGGGCCGAGCACAGATACGCAGTATTTT

V: TRBV9
D: -
size: -
J: TRBJ1-6
CDR3: CASSVEQSNSPLHF
DNA: TGTGCCAGCAGCGTAGAACAGAGTAATTCACCCCTCCACTTT

V: TRBV19
D: -
size: -
J: TRBJ1-4
CDR3: CASSLGTANEKLFF
DNA: TGTGCCAGTAGTCTCGGGACTGCCAATGAAAAACTGTTTTTT

V: TRBV14
D: -
size: -
J: TRBJ2-6
CDR3: CASSPRGYGANVLTF
DNA: TGTGCCAGCAGCCCCAGGGGTTATGGGGCCAACGTCCTGACTTTC

V: TRBV10-3
D: -
size: -
J: TRBJ1-1
CDR3: CAISEFRGQRTEAFF
DNA: TGTGCCATCAGTGAGTTTAGAGGTCAGAGGACTGAAGCTTTCTTT

V: TRBV7-2
D: TRBD1
size: once
J: TRBJ1-2
CDR3: CASSRYKGQGGNYGYTF
DNA: TGTGCCAGCAGCCGCTATAAGGGACAGGGCGGTAACTATGGCTACACCTTC

V: TRBV9
D: -
size: -
J: TRBJ2-2
CDR3: CASSVSPDNTGELFF
DNA: TGTGCCAGCAGCGTAAGTCCAGATAACACCGGGGAGCTGTTTTTT

V: TRBV7-2
D: -
size: -
J: TRBJ1-5
CDR3: CASSSGLNNQPQHF
DNA: TGTGCCAGCAGTTCGGGACTGAACAATCAGCCCCAGCATTTT

V: TRBV5-4
D: TRBD1
size: -
J: TRBJ2-6
CDR3: CASTGTGGIVSGANVLTF
DNA: TGTGCCAGCACCGGGACAGGGGGCATCGTCTCTGGGGCCAACGTCCTGACTTTC

V: TRBV7-3
D: -
size: -
J: TRBJ2-1
CDR3: CASSLNRREQFF
DNA: TGTGCCAGCAGCTTAAATCGCAGGGAACAGTTCTTC

V: TRBV5-5
D: -
size: -
J: TRBJ2-5
CDR3: CASSYRSGQETQYF
DNA: TGTGCCAGCAGCTACCGTTCGGGCCAAGAGACCCAGTACTTC

V: TRBV7-2
D: -
size: -
J: TRBJ2-1
CDR3: CASSLVGDEQFF
DNA: TGTGCCAGCAGCTTAGTAGGAGATGAGCAGTTCTTC

V: TRBV14
D: TRBD1
size: -
J: TRBJ2-1
CDR3: CASSPPRTGHGNEQFF
DNA: TGTGCCAGCAGCCCCCCTAGGACAGGCCATGGCAATGAGCAGTTCTTC

V: TRBV2
D: -
size: few
J: TRBJ2-2
CDR3: CASRDSKRGYRFAGELFF
DNA: TGTGCCAGCAGGGACAGTAAGAGAGGGTATAGATTCGCCGGGGAGCTGTTTTTT

V: TRBV6-6
D: TRBD1
size: -
J: TRBJ2-1
CDR3: CASSFTQGAQNEQFF
DNA: TGTGCCAGCAGCTTTACTCAGGGGGCGCAGAATGAGCAGTTCTTC

V: TRBV6-5
D: -
size: -
J: TRBJ1-5
CDR3: CASSYFNSNQPQHF
DNA: TGTGCCAGCAGTTATTTCAATAGCAATCAGCCCCAGCATTTT

V: TRBV11-2
D: -
size: -
J: TRBJ2-2
CDR3: CASSLTGREQTGELFF
DNA: TGTGCCAGCAGCTTAACGGGCCGGGAGCAAACCGGGGAGCTGTTTTTT

V: TRBV30
D: -
size: -
J: TRBJ1-1
CDR3: CAWRTALSEAFF
DNA: TGTGCCTGGAGGACTGCCCTATCTGAAGCTTTCTTT

V: TRBV4-2
D: -
size: -
J: TRBJ1-1
CDR3: CASSRGGEGTEAFF
DNA: TGTGCCAGCAGCCGAGGGGGGGAAGGGACTGAAGCTTTCTTT

V: TRBV7-9
D: TRBD2
size: -
J: TRBJ2-7
CDR3: CASSFYLAGDHEQYF
DNA: TGTGCCAGCAGCTTTTACCTAGCGGGAGACCACGAGCAGTACTTC

V: TRBV7-2
D: -
size: -
J: TRBJ2-7
CDR3: CASSLAGEIYEQYF
DNA: TGTGCCAGCAGCTTAGCGGGAGAGATTTACGAGCAGTACTTC

V: TRBV29-1
D: TRBD1
size: -
J: TRBJ1-1
CDR3: CSVDRGNTEAFF
DNA: TGCAGCGTCGACAGGGGGAACACTGAAGCTTTCTTT

V: TRBV6-5
D: -
size: once
J: TRBJ2-2
CDR3: CASSYPGRPPGELFF
DNA: TGTGCCAGCAGTTACCCGGGGAGACCCCCCGGGGAGCTGTTTTTT

V: TRBV5-1
D: TRBD1
size: -
J: TRBJ1-1
CDR3: CASSGTQGANTEAFF
DNA: TGCGCCAGCAGCGGGACACAGGGGGCGAACACTGAAGCTTTCTTT

V: TRBV2
D: TRBD1
size: -
J: TRBJ2-4
CDR3: CASSDLGTGGDIQYF
DNA: TGTGCCAGCAGTGATCTCGGGACAGGGGGGGACATTCAGTACTTC

V: TRBV4-2
D: TRBD2
size: -
J: TRBJ2-1
CDR3: CASSLRNPGLATYNEQFF
DNA: TGTGCCAGCAGCCTACGAAACCCGGGACTAGCGACCTACAATGAGCAGTTCTTC